A single sample is the source of the 10 T cell receptor beta chains below, sequenced in a study of early T cells in non-severe SARS-CoV-2 infection (dated by TCRdb to the early 2020s). Library preparation was by 5' RACE. Sequenced using a NextSeq 500. TCRdb cleaned the public reads at Q25 with fastp, built clones with MiXCR and kept in-frame beta chains. CDR3 protein sequences are deduplicated, and each keeps its most common genes and DNA. Recorded for this sample are tens of thousands of distinct CDR3 sequences; about 16% of them occurred a single time. Of the sample, around 12% falls within the top ten clones. Sequencing was carried out using whole blood. All receptors derive from an adult who was a healthcare worker with PCR-confirmed SARS-CoV-2 infection or an uninfected control (not recorded which).

The J gene is TRBJ2-3, the V gene TRBV18; 9 positions match TRBD2. CDR3 length: 15 residues. Germline V gene sequence: CDR1 KGHSH, CDR2 LQKENI. The V segment lost 10 bases and the J segment 2 bases; nucleotides outside the gene matches: 10. DNA of the CDR3: TGTGCCACCCAACCAAGCGGGAGGCCCACAGATACGCAGTATTTT. Amino acids: CATQPSGRPTDTQYF.

In nucleotides, the CDR3 is TGTGCCAGCAGTTACCGGGACAGGGAAGCAGACGAGCAGTACTTC. Residues: CASSYRDREADEQYF. The genes are TRBV6-5 and TRBJ2-7; 9 bases are a match to TRBD1. Germline values: CDR1 MNHEY, CDR2 SVGAGI. Losses at the gene ends were 2 bases for V and 5 bases for J; bases not matched to a gene: 7. CDR3 size: 15 residues.

In this sample, this clonotype turned up many times. The J gene is TRBJ2-7, the V gene TRBV20-1; unclear D gene. CDR3 length: 12 amino acids. The V gene's germline CDR1 is DFQATT and CDR2 SNEGSKA (reference sequence). The V gene lost 6 bases and the J gene lost 3 bases, with 12 bases spanning the gap. The CDR3 DNA reads as TGCAGTGCCTCCCCCAGAAACTACGAGCAGTACTTC. Translation: CSASPRNYEQYF.

This clonotype was observed a handful of times. The chain has TRBV3-1 and TRBJ2-1, with TRBD2 matching over 11 bases. CDR1 is LGHDT and CDR2 is YNNKEL in the germline V gene (reference sequence). J was trimmed by 7 bases and V by 4 bases; bases with no gene match: 6. The CDR3 spans 15 residues. CDR3 bases: TGTGCCAGCAGCCGCGGACTAGCGGGCCAAAATGAGCAGTTCTTC. Translation gives CASSRGLAGQNEQFF.

This clonotype was seen only a few times. The CDR3 protein is CASSLVLGVVETQYF. The DNA for the CDR3 is TGTGCCAGCAGCTTAGTATTGGGGGTCGTTGAGACCCAGTACTTC. The chain is built from TRBV7-6 and TRBJ2-5, with D perhaps matching TRBD1 or TRBD2 (5 bases each). CDR3 length: 15 amino acids. Trimming took off 1 base at V and 5 bases at J, with 14 bases between the two ends. Looked up from germline, CDR1 is SGHVS and CDR2 is FNYEAQ.

This clonotype was seen ten or more times. The chain carries TRBV6-1 and TRBJ2-7, with a tentative D call TRBD2 (5 bases). The V end lost 0 bases, the J end lost 3 bases, and 9 bases lay between the germline ends. The CDR3 totals 14 residues. Germline V gene lookup returns CDR1 MNHNS and CDR2 SASEGT. CDR3 nucleotide sequence: TGTGCCAGCAGTGAAGCGCTGGACTTCTACGAGCAGTACTTC. It encodes CASSEALDFYEQYF.

About this clonotype: Germline and junction disagree at one end, which may indicate a read error. V usage is TRBV5-1 and J usage is TRBJ1-4, with a weak D call TRBD1 (5 bases). This CDR3 is 15 amino acids long. CDR1 and CDR2 (germline): SGHRS, YFSETQ. CDR3 amino acids: CASSLGQGYNEKLLF. DNA of the CDR3: TGCGCCAGCAGCCTTGGTCAGGGCTATAATGAAAAACTGCTTTTT.

The chain couples TRBV2 to TRBJ2-1; 10 bases are shared with TRBD1. Germline V CDR1 and CDR2: SNHLY, FYNNEI. The CDR3 totals 16 residues. The trim removed 3 bases at V and 4 bases at J, leaving 6 bases unmatched. CDR3 sequence: CASSERGTGVYNEQFF. In DNA form, the CDR3 reads TGTGCCAGCAGTGAGCGAGGGACAGGGGTTTACAATGAGCAGTTCTTC.

This clonotype turned up a few times. CDR3 residues: CASNPRGQGPGYTF. DNA of the CDR3: TGTGCCAGCAACCCTCGTGGACAGGGTCCTGGCTACACCTTC. The chain couples TRBV27 to TRBJ1-2; 8 positions match TRBD1. This CDR3 has 14 residues. Germline V gives CDR1 MNHEY, CDR2 SMNVEV (reference sequence). After removal of 7 bases from V and 7 bases from J, the junction contained 11 bases not matched to a gene.

V usage is TRBV11-2 and J usage is TRBJ1-1, with a weak D call TRBD1 (5 bases). There are 14 residues in the CDR3. V was shortened by 5 bases and J by 6 bases, with 16 bases between the two germline ends. Germline CDR1 reads SGHAT; CDR2 reads FQNNGV. The CDR3 is CASSPHNQGAEAFF. The CDR3 DNA is TGTGCCAGCAGCCCTCACAATCAGGGAGCTGAAGCTTTCTTT.